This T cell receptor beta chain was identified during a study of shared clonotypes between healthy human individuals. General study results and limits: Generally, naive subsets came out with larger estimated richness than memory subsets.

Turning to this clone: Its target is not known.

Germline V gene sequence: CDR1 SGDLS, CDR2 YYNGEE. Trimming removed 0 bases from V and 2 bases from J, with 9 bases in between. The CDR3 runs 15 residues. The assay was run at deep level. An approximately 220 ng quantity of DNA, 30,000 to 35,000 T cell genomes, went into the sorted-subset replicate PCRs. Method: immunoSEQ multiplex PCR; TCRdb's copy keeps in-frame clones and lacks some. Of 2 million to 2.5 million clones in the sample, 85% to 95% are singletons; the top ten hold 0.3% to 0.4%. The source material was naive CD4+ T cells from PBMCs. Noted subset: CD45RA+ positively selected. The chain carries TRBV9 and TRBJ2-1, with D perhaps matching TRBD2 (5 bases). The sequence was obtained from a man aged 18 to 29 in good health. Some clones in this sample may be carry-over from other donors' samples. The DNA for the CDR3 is TGTGCCAGCAGCGTAGGAGGGCACCCCTACAATGAGCAGTTCTTC. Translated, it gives CASSVGGHPYNEQFF.